One sample yielded the 24 T cell receptor beta chains listed below, sequenced in a study of T cell repertoires in aging, cancer and after chemotherapy (dated by TCRdb to between 2018 and 2020). Instead of sorted cells or RNA, genomic DNA extracted from peripheral blood served as the source for amplifying TCR beta rearrangements. The sequencer listed for this sample is Illumina MiSeq. Using a mixed TRB-A/B primer pool, multiplex touch-down PCR amplified rearranged TRB sequences covering the V, D and J segments. The public reads were reanalyzed by TCRdb: fastp trimming at Q25, MiXCR alignment, in-frame beta chains only. CDR3 protein duplicates are merged, each entry listing the most common genes and DNA. The sample yields some 1,500 distinct CDR3 sequences; about 20% were counted once. Approximately 20% of the sample is taken by the ten largest. Sequenced: blood. The receptors here all came from a human donor with a solid tumor.

This clonotype was counted only a few times. The J gene is TRBJ2-7, the V gene TRBV7-2; 7 bases align to TRBD1. This CDR3 is 14 amino acids long. Germline CDR1 reads SGHTA; CDR2 reads FQGNSA. Losses at the gene ends were 4 bases for V and 6 bases for J; bases not matched to a gene: 9. The CDR3 reads CASSSVRGHSEQYF. The CDR3 region has the DNA TGTGCCAGCAGCTCTGTAAGGGGGCATAGCGAGCAGTACTTC.

This clonotype is categorized as large (0.1 to 1%). The chain employs TRBV19 and TRBJ1-2; D not resolved. CDR1 and CDR2 (germline): LNHDA, SQIVND (reference sequence). Trimming cost V 3 bases and J 7 bases, with 12 bases left between them. The CDR3 covers 13 residues. The CDR3 protein is CASSIPGLGGYTF. CDR3 in DNA: TGTGCCAGTAGTATTCCGGGTCTAGGTGGCTACACCTTC.

This clonotype ranks as medium-sized. V and J are TRBV24-1 and TRBJ2-1; D may be TRBD2 (5 bases). CDR1 is KGHDR and CDR2 is SFDVKD in the germline V gene. The V and J ends lost 6 bases and 10 bases respectively, with 6 bases between them. The CDR3 extends over 10 amino acids. The CDR3 protein is CATSTGEQFF. CDR3 nucleotide sequence: TGTGCCACCAGTACGGGGGAGCAGTTCTTC.

The chain has TRBV10-2 and TRBJ2-1; D possibly corresponds to TRBD1 (5 bases). The CDR3 spans 14 residues. The germline V and J ends were trimmed by 6 bases and 0 bases, with 9 bases remaining between them. Germline CDR1 and CDR2: WSHSY and SAAADI. The DNA for the CDR3 is TGCGCCAGCAGAAGACAGAACTCCTACAATGAGCAGTTCTTC. It translates to CASRRQNSYNEQFF.

The chain uses TRBV5-4 and TRBJ2-5; D call uncertain. V was cut by 4 bases and J by 6 bases, with 13 bases left in between. Germline V gene lookup returns CDR1 SGHNT and CDR2 YYREEE (reference sequence). This CDR3 is 13 amino acids long. The CDR3 loop reads CASSPGVLKTQYF. The CDR3 DNA sequence: TGTGCCAGCAGCCCTGGCGTTTTGAAGACCCAGTACTTC.

This clonotype is labeled as medium-sized. V usage is TRBV6-5 and J usage is TRBJ2-5; 12 bases fit TRBD2. The CDR3 spans 16 residues. Trimming at V came to 5 bases and at J to 4 bases, leaving 8 bases not matched to a gene. Germline CDR1 is MNHEY and CDR2 is SVGAGI. CDR3 nucleotide sequence: TGTGCCAGCAGTGCAGGGACTAGCGGGTTTAGAGAGACCCAGTACTTC. Translating gives CASSAGTSGFRETQYF.

Judged by abundance, this clonotype is medium-sized. This chain connects TRBV27 to TRBJ1-4; possible D gene TRBD1, 5 bases. The CDR3 extends over 16 amino acids. The germline V and J ends were trimmed by 7 bases and 7 bases, with 22 bases remaining between them. The germline V gene has CDR1 MNHEY and CDR2 SMNVEV (reference sequence). The CDR3 coding sequence is TGTGCCAGCACCCGTAGATACCCGGGGGTGGCTGAAAAACTGTTTTTT. Residues: CASTRRYPGVAEKLFF.

This clonotype is medium-sized within its sample. The V and J genes are TRBV12-3 or TRBV12-4 and TRBJ1-3; 7 nucleotides line up with TRBD1. Losses at the gene ends were 6 bases for V and 6 bases for J; bases not matched to a gene: 8. The CDR3 totals 14 residues. CDR3 sequence: CASRVGQLPNTIYF. CDR3 nucleotides: TGTGCCAGCAGGGTGGGACAGCTTCCAAACACCATATATTTT.

By share, this clonotype counts as large (0.1 to 1%). V and J are TRBV19 and TRBJ2-5, with 8 bases lining up with TRBD1. V was pared by 2 bases and J by 5 bases, with 1 base of the junction left unmatched. The CDR3 is 13 amino acids. CDR1 is LNHDA and CDR2 is SQIVND in the germline V gene (reference sequence). CDR3 protein: CASSIQGAETQYF. The CDR3 DNA follows: TGTGCCAGTAGTATACAGGGGGCCGAGACCCAGTACTTC.

This clonotype is labeled as medium-sized. The chain links TRBV20-1 to TRBJ2-3; D not resolved. Germline V gives CDR1 DFQATT, CDR2 SNEGSKA (reference sequence). The CDR3 loop spans 17 amino acids. Trimming removed 1 base at V and 4 bases at J, with 21 bases between. The CDR3 DNA reads TGCAGTGCTAGAGCCCTCGACCGTACCCAAGGCGCAGATACGCAGTATTTT. Translated: CSARALDRTQGADTQYF.

J is TRBJ2-6 and V is TRBV27; 10 bases match TRBD1. The CDR3 totals 17 residues. With 8 bases clipped from V and 0 bases from J, the junction kept 7 bases outside the gene matches. The germline gives CDR1 MNHEY, CDR2 SMNVEV (reference sequence). The CDR3 spells CASGPGQGNSGANVLTF. The CDR3, as DNA: TGTGCCAGCGGGCCGGGACAGGGGAACTCTGGGGCCAACGTCCTGACTTTC.

Comments on this clonotype: This may arise from a read error, as a much more abundant clone is one base away. The chain is built from TRBV19 and TRBJ1-5; the D is unclear. The V and J ends lost 0 bases and 1 base respectively, with 19 bases between them. Germline V gives CDR1 LNHDA, CDR2 SQIVND (reference sequence). The CDR3 consists of 19 residues. CDR3 coding DNA: TGTGCCAGTAGTATAGATGCTCACAAGGGCCGCTGGAGCAATCAGCCCCAGCATTTT. As protein: CASSIDAHKGRWSNQPQHF.

By its share, this clonotype is large. The rearrangement uses TRBV18 and TRBJ2-2; tentatively, D is TRBD2 (6 bases). V was trimmed by 2 bases and J by 2 bases, leaving 12 bases between them. This CDR3 comprises 16 residues. Germline loops: CDR1 KGHSH, CDR2 LQKENI. DNA for the CDR3: TGTGCCAGCTCACCAAGGTCGGGGGTCAACACCGGGGAGCTGTTTTTT. Amino acid sequence: CASSPRSGVNTGELFF.

This clonotype is termed medium-sized. This chain uses TRBV5-6 with TRBJ1-1; D uncertain. Germline V CDR1 and CDR2: SGHDT, YYEEEE. V shed 2 bases and J shed 1 base, with 15 bases lying between them. This CDR3 region has 16 residues. The CDR3 reads CASSFRGLVANTEAFF. CDR3 DNA: TGTGCCAGCAGCTTTAGAGGGTTAGTCGCGAACACTGAAGCTTTCTTT.

By share of the sample, this clonotype is medium-sized (0.01 to 0.1%). The chain uses TRBV12-3 or TRBV12-4 and TRBJ1-1; TRBD1 might be the D (5 bases). The CDR3 sequence is 13 residues long. V was cut by 4 bases and J by 3 bases, with 9 bases left in between. The CDR3 loop is CASSSTGDTEAFF. The CDR3 DNA reads as TGTGCCAGCAGTTCGACGGGGGACACTGAAGCTTTCTTT.

This clonotype is labeled large. J is TRBJ2-7 and V is TRBV29-1; D call uncertain. Per germline, CDR1 SQVTM and CDR2 ANQGSEA. The germline V and J ends were trimmed by 5 bases and 1 base, with 9 bases remaining between them. The CDR3 is 12 residues long. CDR3 bases: TGCAGCGTTAGTGACGCGTCCTACGAGCAGTACTTC. Encoded protein: CSVSDASYEQYF.

The sample holds a few counts of this clonotype. The rearrangement joins TRBV5-6 to TRBJ2-7, with a possible D match to TRBD2 (6 bases). The germline V and J ends were trimmed by 2 bases and 6 bases, with 18 bases remaining between them. Per germline, CDR1 SGHDT and CDR2 YYEEEE. The CDR3 runs 15 residues. The DNA of the CDR3 is TGTGCCAGCAGCTTCATTAGCGGTCGAGGGCTCGAGCAGTACTTC. It is translated as CASSFISGRGLEQYF. The full variable domain, completed using reference TRBV5-6 and TRBJ2-7, is DAGVTQSPTHLIKTRGQQVTLRCSPKSGHDTVSWYQQALGQGPQFIFQYYEEEERQRGNFPDRFSGHQFPNYSSELNVNALLLGDSALYLCASSFISGRGLEQYFGPGTRLTVT.

This clonotype is medium-sized in the sample. This sequence joins TRBV20-1 and TRBJ2-3; D call uncertain. The V gene lost 3 bases and the J gene lost 1 base, with 11 bases spanning the gap. The CDR3 contains 14 residues. The germline V gene encodes CDR1 DFQATT and CDR2 SNEGSKA (reference sequence). The CDR3 protein is CSASVYGRTDTQYF. DNA of the CDR3: TGCAGTGCTAGTGTTTATGGCCGCACAGATACGCAGTATTTT.

As for this clonotype: A read error may explain this, as a much larger clone is one base away. V and J are TRBV6-2 or TRBV6-3 and TRBJ1-6; D perhaps matches TRBD1 (5 bases). V gave up 4 bases and J gave up 10 bases, with 8 bases separating them. The length of the CDR3 is 12 residues. Germline V gene sequence: CDR1 MNHEY, CDR2 SVGEGT. This chain's CDR3 is CASSWGGSPLHF. Here the CDR3 DNA reads TGTGCCAGCAGTTGGGGGGGATCACCCCTCCACTTT.

This clonotype was counted between two and nine times. The chain joins TRBV24-1 to TRBJ2-2; no clear D gene. V dropped 2 bases and J dropped 0 bases, with 6 bases sitting between them. CDR1 and CDR2 from the germline V gene are KGHDR and SFDVKD. There are 15 residues in the CDR3. The CDR3 region is CATSDSGPNTGELFF. CDR3 DNA sequence: TGTGCCACCAGTGATTCCGGGCCGAACACCGGGGAGCTGTTTTTT.

This clonotype is large by share. The chain has TRBV6-5 and TRBJ2-7, with D hard to call. The V gene's germline CDR1 is MNHEY and CDR2 SVGAGI. With 1 base removed from V and 1 base from J, the gap between germline ends came to 5 bases. CDR3 length: 13 residues. The CDR3: CASSYLGSYEQYF. In DNA form, the CDR3 reads TGTGCCAGCAGTTACTTGGGTTCCTACGAGCAGTACTTC.

By sample share, this clonotype is medium-sized. This rearrangement joins TRBV20-1 to TRBJ2-6; no firm D call. CDR3 length equals 13 residues. V lost 1 base and J lost 1, with 2 bases in between. Germline V CDR1 and CDR2: DFQATT, SNEGSKA (reference sequence). The CDR3 bases are TGCAGTGCTAGAGTGTCTGGGGCCAACGTCCTGACTTTC. Translation gives CSARVSGANVLTF.

Only one count was recorded for this clonotype. This sequence may be a read error, since a much larger clone differs from it by one base. The CDR3 does not end in the conserved phenylalanine or tryptophan, so this is likely a read error. The chain is built from TRBV20-1 and TRBJ2-3, with D hard to call. CDR3 size: 17 residues. Germline-derived CDR1 and CDR2 are DFQATT and SNEGSKA (reference sequence). Trimming removed 1 base from V and 4 bases from J, with 21 bases in between. CDR3 sequence: CSARALDRTQGADTQYL. The DNA of the CDR3 is TGCAGTGCTAGAGCCCTCGACCGTACCCAAGGCGCAGATACGCAGTATTTG.

The V call is TRBV20-1, the J call TRBJ2-1, with TRBD2 matching 10 bases. J lost 4 bases, V lost 4 bases, and 4 bases had no gene match. The CDR3 runs to 14 residues. CDR1 is DFQATT and CDR2 is SNEGSKA in the germline V gene (reference sequence). Here the CDR3 DNA reads TGCAGTGCTAAGACTAGCGGGTCATACAATGAGCAGTTCTTC. Protein sequence: CSAKTSGSYNEQFF.